The T cell receptor beta chain under discussion was sequenced for a study of cytomegalovirus exposure and HLA in healthy donors. PCR involved 60 Vbeta and 13 Jbeta primers. Sequencing was performed with immunoSEQ multiplex PCR; in TCRdb, only in-frame clones are kept and a portion is missing. Of 99,000 or so clones detected, more than 65% appear once; the ten largest clones hold roughly 3.2%. Trimming took 3 bases from V and 4 from J; bases not matched to a gene: 14. The CDR3 consists of 18 residues. The germline CDR1 and CDR2 sequences are SGHTA and FQGNSA. The chain links TRBV7-2 to TRBJ2-1; 8 positions match TRBD2. The sequence was obtained from a man under 40 in good health and CMV-seronegative. The source material was PBMCs. In nucleotides, the CDR3 is TGTGCCAGCAGCTTCCCTCACGGGGGGGGGCAGGGGTACAATGAGCAGTTCTTC. Translating it yields CASSFPHGGGQGYNEQFF.